Each of the 11 T cell receptor beta chains below was sequenced from the same sample in a study of CXCR3-negative and CXCR3-positive naive CD8 T cells. Via 5' RACE with UMI labels, TRB cDNA libraries were prepared. Reprocessing the 5' RACE reads, TCRdb reports a single entry for every CDR3 protein and omits DNA. This sample contains roughly 48,000 distinct CDR3 sequences. The sequenced sample was memory CD8+ T cells from blood. Source of these receptors: a human donor in good health. Some clones in this sample may be carry-over from other donors' samples.

J is TRBJ2-7 and V is TRBV19; TCRdb lists TRBD1, though no DNA is available to test this call. Germline-derived CDR1 and CDR2 are LNHDA and SQIVND (reference sequence). The CDR3 is 14 amino acids. CDR3: CASSWGGRPYEQYF.

The CDR3 spells CASSKPGVGGEQFF. V is TRBV21-1 and J is TRBJ2-1; the TCRdb D gene call, TRBD1, has no DNA to confirm it. TRBV21-1 constitutes a pseudogene. The CDR3 runs 14 residues.

CDR3 loop: CAISPGSSTDTQYF. The chain uses TRBV10-3 and TRBJ2-3. This CDR3 is built from 14 residues. Germline V gene data show CDR1 as ENHRY and CDR2 as SYGVKD.

The chain links TRBV25-1 to TRBJ1-1; as DNA is missing, the TRBD1 call by TCRdb cannot be tested. The CDR3 runs to 16 residues. CDR1 MGHDK and CDR2 SYGVNS come from the germline V gene. The CDR3 protein is CASSGTITGALTEAFF. The full variable domain, with the rest looked up from reference TRBV25-1 and TRBJ1-1, is EADIYQTPRYLVIGTGKKITLECSQTMGHDKMYWYQQDPGMELHLIHYSYGVNSTEKGDLSSESTVSRIRTEHFPLTLESARPSHTSQYLCASSGTITGALTEAFFGQGTRLTVV.

The chain uses TRBV29-1 and TRBJ2-5. The CDR3 contains 13 residues. Germline CDR1 reads SQVTM; CDR2 reads ANQGSEA. The CDR3: CSGSVGREETQYF.

The V gene is TRBV6-1, the J gene TRBJ1-5; the TRBD1 assignment by TCRdb is unverifiable without DNA. The CDR3 sequence is 15 residues long. CDR1 is MNHNS and CDR2 is SASEGT in the germline V gene. CDR3 residues: CASSEWGPQDQPQHF.

J is TRBJ2-5 and V is TRBV7-9; TCRdb's D gene call, TRBD1, goes unchecked for lack of DNA. Germline CDR1 reads SEHNR; CDR2 reads FQNEAQ (reference sequence). This CDR3 spans 13 amino acids. This CDR3 is CASSSGQAETQYF.

The chain couples TRBV20-1 to TRBJ2-1; TCRdb gives TRBD2 as the D gene, but with no DNA this cannot be confirmed. This CDR3 spans 14 amino acids. The germline gives CDR1 DFQATT, CDR2 SNEGSKA (reference sequence). CDR3 loop: CSARVAGVSNEQFF.

This clonotype is large by frequency. V and J are TRBV14 and TRBJ2-1; the TCRdb D gene call, TRBD1, has no DNA to confirm it. CDR1 is SGHDN and CDR2 is FVKESK in the germline V gene. The CDR3 is 21 amino acids. The CDR3: CASSPLGIETGGFTTYNEQFF.

V usage is TRBV27 and J usage is TRBJ2-7. Germline-derived CDR1 and CDR2 are MNHEY and SMNVEV (reference sequence). This CDR3 spans 15 amino acids. The CDR3 spells CASSSDGYYSYEQYF.

The chain uses TRBV27 and TRBJ2-1; TCRdb's D call of TRBD1 is untestable without DNA. The CDR3 is 13 residues long. In germline, CDR1 is MNHEY, CDR2 SMNVEV (reference sequence). The CDR3 sequence: CASSFGGGIEQFF.